Each of the 21 T cell receptor beta chains below was sequenced from the same sample in a study of T cell repertoires in cytomegalovirus infection. TCRdb re-analysed the reads in MiXCR, keeping a single row per CDR3 protein. The sample contains about 600,000 distinct CDR3 sequences, 20% to 25% of which appear only once. Sequencing was carried out using CD8+ T cells from PBMCs. All receptors derive from a human donor in good health (CMV status not recorded). Some clones in this sample may be carry-over from other donors' samples.

This clonotype came up many times. V gene TRBV27 combines with J gene TRBJ1-2, with 9 nucleotides matching TRBD1. V lost 3 bases to trimming and J lost 8 bases; unmatched junction nucleotides: 7. This CDR3 comprises 14 residues. The V gene's germline CDR1 is MNHEY and CDR2 SMNVEV (reference sequence). CDR3 in amino acids: CASSLRGQGRGYTF. The DNA for the CDR3 is TGTGCCAGCAGTTTGAGGGGACAGGGAAGAGGCTACACCTTC.

The chain combines TRBV27 with TRBJ2-2; TRBD1 aligns across 9 bases. Germline values: CDR1 MNHEY, CDR2 SMNVEV (reference sequence). The V segment lost 4 bases and the J segment 0 bases; nucleotides outside the gene matches: 9. This CDR3 contains 18 residues. The CDR3 protein is CASSSSRDRAANTGELFF. The CDR3 DNA reads as TGTGCCAGCAGTTCGTCCCGGGACAGGGCTGCGAACACCGGGGAGCTGTTTTTT.

This clonotype was seen repeatedly, ten times or more. The rearrangement links TRBV7-9 to TRBJ2-1, with 10 bases matching TRBD1. V dropped 5 bases and J dropped 4; count of bases not matched to a gene: 5. Germline CDR1 is SEHNR and CDR2 is FQNEAQ (reference sequence). The CDR3 is 15 amino acids. CDR3 region: CASSLKGQGYNEQFF. The CDR3 coding sequence is TGTGCCAGCAGCCTTAAGGGACAGGGGTACAATGAGCAGTTCTTC. Full variable domain (missing parts from reference TRBV7-9 and TRBJ2-1): DTGVSQNPRHKITKRGQNVTFRCDPISEHNRLYWYRQTLGQGPEFLTYFQNEAQLEKSRLLSDRFSAERPKGSFSTLEIQRTEQGDSAMYLCASSLKGQGYNEQFFGPGTRLTVL.

This clonotype occurred a few times. The chain has TRBV29-1 and TRBJ1-1, with D uncertain. Germline V gene lookup returns CDR1 SQVTM and CDR2 ANQGSEA. The CDR3 sequence is 11 residues long. Trimming shortened V by 7 bases and J by 4 bases, and 10 bases separated the two germline ends. The CDR3 sequence is CSAPAPTEAFF. The DNA for the CDR3 is TGCAGCGCCCCGGCTCCCACTGAAGCTTTCTTT.

The rearrangement joins TRBV5-1 to TRBJ1-1; TRBD1 aligns across 7 bases. The CDR3 runs to 14 residues. The V gene end was trimmed by 6 bases and the J gene end by 1 base; junction bases not matched to a gene: 6. Germline assignment: CDR1 SGHRS and CDR2 YFSETQ. This chain's CDR3 is CASTVQGWNTEAFF. CDR3 coding DNA: TGCGCCAGCACGGTACAGGGGTGGAACACTGAAGCTTTCTTT.

The gene calls are TRBV6-2 or TRBV6-3 and TRBJ2-2; D is ambiguous. V lost 10 bases, J lost 4 bases, and 19 bases lay in between. The germline V gene encodes CDR1 MNHEY and CDR2 SVGEGT. The CDR3 sequence is 15 residues long. The DNA for the CDR3 is TGTGCCACCCGGAAAGATCGCCGTTCCACCGGGGAGCTGTTTTTT. Translation gives CATRKDRRSTGELFF.

V and J are TRBV4-2 and TRBJ1-2; D not resolved. Between the trimmed V and J ends, which lost 1 base and 8 bases, there was a span of 14 bases. This CDR3 is built from 14 residues. CDR1 and CDR2 from the germline V gene are LGHNA and YNFKEQ. The CDR3 nucleotides read TGTGCCAGCAGCCAAGCCTCGCGGAGCCAGGGCTACACCTTC. This gives the protein CASSQASRSQGYTF.

This clonotype has ten or more counts. The chain has TRBV7-9 and TRBJ2-1; D gene unclear. The CDR3 is made up of 16 amino acids. Trimming stripped 1 base from V and 0 bases from J, with 10 bases between. CDR1 is SEHNR and CDR2 is FQNEAQ in the germline V gene (reference sequence). The CDR3 sequence is CASSLGTVYSYNEQFF. For the CDR3, the DNA is TGTGCCAGCAGCTTAGGGACGGTTTACTCCTACAATGAGCAGTTCTTC.

This clonotype was detected only a few times. The rearrangement links TRBV6-2 or TRBV6-3 to TRBJ2-1; D is ambiguous. Germline V gives CDR1 MNHEY, CDR2 SVGEGT. V lost 2 bases and J lost 6, with 5 bases in between. This CDR3 spans 12 amino acids. The chain's CDR3 is CASSYRPNEQFF. CDR3 coding DNA: TGTGCCAGCAGTTACCGGCCCAATGAGCAGTTCTTC.

The genes are TRBV24-1 and TRBJ2-1; tentatively, D is TRBD1 or TRBD2 (5 bases each). CDR1 is KGHDR, CDR2 SFDVKD, per germline. CDR3 size: 11 residues. V was trimmed by 10 bases and J by 8 bases, leaving 11 bases between them. The CDR3 protein is CATGGEDEQFF. The CDR3 DNA reads as TGTGCCACTGGGGGTGAAGATGAGCAGTTCTTC.

This clonotype was picked up a small number of times. This chain joins TRBV2 and TRBJ2-3; D not resolved. The CDR3 runs to 13 residues. The germline V gene encodes CDR1 SNHLY and CDR2 FYNNEI. Trimming took off 4 bases at V and 4 bases at J, with 9 bases between the two ends. CDR3 protein: CASSVLRADTQYF. DNA of the CDR3: TGTGCCAGCAGTGTGCTCCGCGCAGATACGCAGTATTTT.

This clonotype was counted a few times. The V gene is TRBV12-3 or TRBV12-4, the J gene TRBJ1-2; 8 positions match TRBD1. V shed 2 bases and J 6 bases; nucleotides not matched to a gene: 5. This CDR3 has 14 residues. CDR3 sequence reads: CASSLSPRGHGYTF. CDR3 DNA sequence: TGTGCCAGCAGTTTATCCCCCAGGGGGCATGGCTACACCTTC.

The DNA for the CDR3 is TGTGCCAGCAGTGACTTCCGGACAGGAAACACCGGGGAGCTGTTTTTT. This codes for CASSDFRTGNTGELFF. The rearrangement joins TRBV2 to TRBJ2-2, with 7 bases identical to TRBD1. This CDR3 has 16 residues. V shed 3 bases and J 2 bases; nucleotides not matched to a gene: 6. Germline CDR1 reads SNHLY; CDR2 reads FYNNEI. Drawing the rest from reference TRBV2 and TRBJ2-2, the complete variable domain is EPEVTQTPSHQVTQMGQEVILRCVPISNHLYFYWYRQILGQKVEFLVSFYNNEISEKSEIFDDQFSVERPDGSNFTLKIRSTKLEDSAMYFCASSDFRTGNTGELFFGEGSRLTVL.

Many counts were recorded for this clonotype. This sequence joins TRBV7-2 and TRBJ2-1; possibly TRBD1 for D (6 bases). This CDR3 has 16 amino acids. The V end was cut by 1 base, the J end by 2 bases, with 12 bases between. Germline loops: CDR1 SGHTA, CDR2 FQGNSA. The CDR3 region has the DNA TGTGCCAGCAGCTTAGAAGGGGGTGGAACCTACAATGAGCAGTTCTTC. Residues: CASSLEGGGTYNEQFF.

Many counts were recorded for this clonotype. The V and J genes are TRBV12-3 or TRBV12-4 and TRBJ1-2; D is unclear. V lost 6 bases and J lost 4, with 12 bases in between. The CDR3 length is 13 residues. DNA of the CDR3: TGTGCCAGCAGCGCAGGAAACCCCTATGGCTACACCTTC. Its translation is CASSAGNPYGYTF.

This clonotype was seen ten or more times. The genes are TRBV7-2 and TRBJ2-7; the D gene is possibly TRBD2 (6 bases). Germline V gene lookup returns CDR1 SGHTA and CDR2 FQGNSA. V was clipped by 1 base and J by 3 bases, with 13 bases between them. CDR3 length equals 15 residues. DNA of the CDR3: TGTGCCAGCAGCTTAGAAGCTAGCGAACTCTACGAGCAGTACTTC. It is translated as CASSLEASELYEQYF. Full variable domain (remainder filled in from reference TRBV7-2 and TRBJ2-7): GAGVSQSPSNKVTEKGKDVELRCDPISGHTALYWYRQSLGQGLEFLIYFQGNSAPDKSGLPSDRFSAERTGGSVSTLTIQRTQQEDSAVYLCASSLEASELYEQYFGPGTRLTVT.

The rearrangement joins TRBV29-1 to TRBJ1-2; D remains unclear. CDR3 length: 11 amino acids. Germline CDR1 SQVTM, CDR2 ANQGSEA. Trimming left V 2 bases short and J 6 bases short, with 7 bases between. Written as DNA, the CDR3 is TGCAGCGTTGAAACCAGAAATGGCTACACCTTC. It yields the protein CSVETRNGYTF. Drawing the rest from reference TRBV29-1 and TRBJ1-2, the complete variable domain is SAVISQKPSRDICQRGTSLTIQCQVDSQVTMMFWYRQQPGQSLTLIATANQGSEATYESGFVIDKFPISRPNLTFSTLTVSNMSPEDSSIYLCSVETRNGYTFGSGTRLTVV.

Concerning this clonotype: Its ends do not fully match the called genes, so a read error is possible. The chain couples TRBV2 to TRBJ1-1; D gene unclear. CDR3 length: 14 amino acids. CDR1 and CDR2 from the germline V gene are SNHLY and FYNNEI. The CDR3: CASPSWLENTKAFF. DNA for the CDR3: TGTGCCTCACCTAGCTGGCTGGAGAACACTAAAGCTTTCTTT.

This clonotype was found a few times. The rearrangement joins TRBV7-3 to TRBJ1-1, with D unclear. The CDR3 is made up of 13 amino acids. Trimming stripped 5 bases from V and 1 base from J, with 8 bases between. CDR1 SGHTA and CDR2 FQGTGA come from the germline V gene. CDR3: CASSTFGNTEAFF. The CDR3 DNA follows: TGTGCCAGCAGCACCTTTGGGAACACTGAAGCTTTCTTT.

This clonotype was seen once. The junction and the germline gene differ at one end; a read error may be behind it. The chain employs TRBV4-1 and TRBJ2-1, with 8 bases matching TRBD2. Germline CDR1 MGHRA, CDR2 YSYEKL. CDR3 length: 12 residues. CDR3 bases: TGTGCCAGCAGCCAAGATAAGCGGGGGCCGTTCTTC. Protein: CASSQDKRGPFF.

This clonotype was seen many times. CDR3 protein: CASSHDPNTEAFF. The CDR3 DNA reads as TGTGCCAGCAGCCACGACCCGAACACTGAAGCTTTCTTT. The chain employs TRBV7-3 and TRBJ1-1; D remains ambiguous. Germline loops: CDR1 SGHTA, CDR2 FQGTGA. Trimming pared 5 bases from V and 1 base from J, leaving 8 bases between. The CDR3 length is 13 residues.